This TCR beta chain was observed in a study of early T cells in non-severe SARS-CoV-2 infection. Looking at the study overall: Sequencing of unsorted whole blood was done on bulk RNA, leaving chains unpaired. Overall study results and limits: The VDJdb matching leaned toward anti-spike CD8 responses and overlooked private and CD4 specificities.

Attached unique molecular identifiers marked individual cDNA molecules. TCRdb reprocessed the 5' RACE reads with MiXCR, giving one entry per CDR3 protein. This table has approximately 23,000 distinct CDR3 sequences, about 4.2% appearing once. CDR1 is MRHNA, CDR2 SNTAGT, per germline. This CDR3 spans 14 amino acids. V dropped 4 bases and J dropped 0; count of bases not matched to a gene: 0. At least ten counts were recorded for this clonotype. Its cognate antigen is unknown. This chain connects TRBV6-4 to TRBJ2-1; 7 positions agree with TRBD1. The sample consisted of whole blood. This sequence was found in an adult who was a healthcare worker with PCR-confirmed SARS-CoV-2 infection or an uninfected control (not recorded which). The CDR3 sequence is CASSGDSSYNEQFF. In DNA, the CDR3 is TGTGCCAGCAGTGGGGACAGCTCCTACAATGAGCAGTTCTTC.